The source of this TCR beta chain is a study of cytomegalovirus exposure and HLA in healthy donors. Among the donors, all were healthy bone marrow donors. The CDR3 runs to 13 residues. V shed 8 bases, J shed 7 bases, and the junction held 8 bases outside the gene matches. Germline V lookup: CDR1 LNHDA, CDR2 SQIVND (reference sequence). With regard to this clone: Its antigen remains unidentified.

Study-wide findings and caveats: When analyzed later, the rates of TCR association showed variation by HLA locus, with DRB1 the most and HLA-C the fewest. CMV serostatus was the sole immune exposure data available.

Use of 60 Vbeta and 13 Jbeta primers characterized the PCR. The repertoire was sequenced with immunoSEQ multiplex PCR; TCRdb's copy has only in-frame clones and lacks some. The repertoire holds 130,000 or so clones, with more than 70% as singletons. The chain has TRBV19 and TRBJ2-1, with TRBD1 matching over 7 bases. Sequencing input: PBMCs. The clonotype was recovered from a man between 40 and 49 years old in good health and CMV-seronegative. DNA of the CDR3: TGTGCCAGTCGTCCACAGGGGATGAATGAGCAGTTCTTC. This translates into CASRPQGMNEQFF.